This is a list of T cell receptor beta chains from one sample in a study of identical twins. TCRdb recomputed calls from the 5' RACE reads with MiXCR, one row per CDR3 protein. This sample has approximately 620,000 distinct CDR3 sequences, with 8.5% to 9.5% found just once. The sample was also reused in another study, on yellow fever vaccine responses in identical twins.

The specimen was PBMCs. Receptor source: a woman aged 18-35 years in good health. Both conserved end residues are part of each CDR3. The D gene is left open where the match is weak.

V: TRBV6-1
D: -
length: 15
J: TRBJ2-1
CDR3: CASCWGGAGANEQFF

V: TRBV5-1
D: -
length: 14
J: TRBJ2-1
CDR3: CASKKGSSYNEQFF

V: TRBV6-1
D: -
length: 17
J: TRBJ2-6
CDR3: CASNRNREEAGANVLTF

V: TRBV3-1
D: TRBD1
length: 13
J: TRBJ2-7
CDR3: CASRLGTVSEQYF

V: TRBV3-1
D: TRBD2
length: 17
J: TRBJ2-1
CDR3: CASSQVGGTSGGNIQFF

V: TRBV5-4
D: -
length: 14
J: TRBJ1-1
CDR3: CASSSRGGRTEAFF

V: TRBV6-5
D: TRBD2
length: 14
J: TRBJ2-1
CDR3: CASSYSSGSNEQFF

V: TRBV12-3/TRBV12-4
D: -
length: 13
J: TRBJ1-5
CDR3: CASSLLQGQPQHF

V: TRBV3-1
D: -
length: 12
J: TRBJ2-7
CDR3: CASGLDRREQYF

V: TRBV27
D: -
length: 14
J: TRBJ2-3
CDR3: CASSSSTGTDTQYF

V: TRBV20-1
D: TRBD1
length: 17
J: TRBJ2-1
CDR3: CSARSGDRWGLDNERFF

V: TRBV29-1
D: TRBD2
length: 14
J: TRBJ2-2
CDR3: CSVGGLAGLGELFF

V: TRBV15
D: -
length: 17
J: TRBJ1-5
CDR3: CATSREGVFEGHQPQHF

V: TRBV20-1
D: -
length: 14
J: TRBJ1-4
CDR3: CSARDMGGEEKLFF

V: TRBV7-9
D: TRBD2
length: 14
J: TRBJ2-3
CDR3: CASSNSGGPDTQYF

V: TRBV14
D: -
length: 13
J: TRBJ2-7
CDR3: CASSPRYTHEQYF

V: TRBV6-1
D: TRBD1
length: 14
J: TRBJ1-2
CDR3: CASRETGFSYGYTF

V: TRBV20-1
D: TRBD2
length: 14
J: TRBJ2-3
CDR3: CSPRRGVHTDTQYF

V: TRBV24-1
D: -
length: 15
J: TRBJ2-5
CDR3: CATSDPGDPQETQYF

V: TRBV19
D: TRBD1
length: 14
J: TRBJ1-1
CDR3: CASYPLGQGAEAFF

V: TRBV12-3/TRBV12-4
D: TRBD2
length: 14
J: TRBJ2-1
CDR3: CASRGTSGSNEQFF

V: TRBV29-1
D: -
length: 13
J: TRBJ1-1
CDR3: CSVESQAGTEAFF

V: TRBV12-3/TRBV12-4
D: -
length: 13
J: TRBJ1-5
CDR3: CASSRAVDQPQHF

V: TRBV2
D: -
length: 15
J: TRBJ2-2
CDR3: CASTTGFSNTGELFF

V: TRBV3-1
D: -
length: 13
J: TRBJ2-2
CDR3: CASSQEIAGELFF

V: TRBV27
D: -
length: 13
J: TRBJ1-5
CDR3: CASGSSSHQPQHF

V: TRBV11-1
D: TRBD2
length: 21
J: TRBJ2-1
CDR3: CASSGGWLPGTSGERYNEQFF

V: TRBV2
D: -
length: 15
J: TRBJ1-1
CDR3: CASSEGDSLNTEAFF

V: TRBV3-1
D: TRBD2
length: 14
J: TRBJ2-7
CDR3: CASSPLAGDNEQYF

V: TRBV5-1
D: TRBD2
length: 17
J: TRBJ2-3
CDR3: CASSLSRAGGPADTQYF

V: TRBV5-1
D: -
length: 13
J: TRBJ2-2
CDR3: CASSWGETGELFF

V: TRBV6-5
D: TRBD2
length: 16
J: TRBJ2-2
CDR3: CASSYRLAGVTGELFF

V: TRBV7-2
D: -
length: 13
J: TRBJ1-1
CDR3: CASSFSVNTEAFF

V: TRBV2
D: TRBD2
length: 14
J: TRBJ2-1
CDR3: CASRWTSGGNEQFF

V: TRBV15
D: -
length: 13
J: TRBJ2-2
CDR3: CATSRGRIGELFF

V: TRBV6-1
D: -
length: 13
J: TRBJ2-3
CDR3: CASSEEGWDTQYF

V: TRBV4-3
D: -
length: 13
J: TRBJ2-1
CDR3: CASSQEYENEQFF

V: TRBV4-2
D: TRBD2
length: 17
J: TRBJ2-1
CDR3: CASSQGMLGLAAGEQFF

V: TRBV10-3
D: -
length: 13
J: TRBJ2-7
CDR3: CAIGGLDVTEQYF

V: TRBV29-1
D: -
length: 10
J: TRBJ2-5
CDR3: CSVEERTQYF

V: TRBV7-9
D: TRBD2
length: 17
J: TRBJ2-2
CDR3: CASSLFGLAANTGELFF

V: TRBV6-2/TRBV6-3
D: -
length: 17
J: TRBJ2-2
CDR3: CASSYWGVAANTGELFF

V: TRBV20-1
D: -
length: 14
J: TRBJ1-3
CDR3: CSASPTVSGNTIYF

V: TRBV6-2/TRBV6-3
D: -
length: 15
J: TRBJ2-1
CDR3: CASSYDTDFPNEQFF

V: TRBV4-1
D: -
length: 15
J: TRBJ1-6
CDR3: CASSHFKGGDSPLHF

V: TRBV24-1
D: TRBD1
length: 17
J: TRBJ1-1
CDR3: CATSDSGTGKGNTEAFF

V: TRBV14
D: -
length: 17
J: TRBJ2-1
CDR3: CASSRFSGESSYNEQFF

V: TRBV10-3
D: TRBD2
length: 15
J: TRBJ2-1
CDR3: CAISGPTSGGNEQFF

V: TRBV13
D: TRBD1
length: 15
J: TRBJ1-1
CDR3: CASSLYRGANTEAFF

V: TRBV9
D: -
length: 14
J: TRBJ2-3
CDR3: CASDTDPGADTQYF

V: TRBV28
D: TRBD2
length: 16
J: TRBJ2-7
CDR3: CASSRRSQRDYYEQYF

V: TRBV29-1
D: -
length: 13
J: TRBJ2-2
CDR3: CSVEWPRTGELFF

V: TRBV3-1
D: -
length: 14
J: TRBJ1-1
CDR3: CASSRAGANTEAFF

V: TRBV4-1
D: -
length: 17
J: TRBJ1-2
CDR3: CASSQDRDSSANYGYTF

V: TRBV3-1
D: TRBD2
length: 13
J: TRBJ2-7
CDR3: CASTSGGVYEQYF